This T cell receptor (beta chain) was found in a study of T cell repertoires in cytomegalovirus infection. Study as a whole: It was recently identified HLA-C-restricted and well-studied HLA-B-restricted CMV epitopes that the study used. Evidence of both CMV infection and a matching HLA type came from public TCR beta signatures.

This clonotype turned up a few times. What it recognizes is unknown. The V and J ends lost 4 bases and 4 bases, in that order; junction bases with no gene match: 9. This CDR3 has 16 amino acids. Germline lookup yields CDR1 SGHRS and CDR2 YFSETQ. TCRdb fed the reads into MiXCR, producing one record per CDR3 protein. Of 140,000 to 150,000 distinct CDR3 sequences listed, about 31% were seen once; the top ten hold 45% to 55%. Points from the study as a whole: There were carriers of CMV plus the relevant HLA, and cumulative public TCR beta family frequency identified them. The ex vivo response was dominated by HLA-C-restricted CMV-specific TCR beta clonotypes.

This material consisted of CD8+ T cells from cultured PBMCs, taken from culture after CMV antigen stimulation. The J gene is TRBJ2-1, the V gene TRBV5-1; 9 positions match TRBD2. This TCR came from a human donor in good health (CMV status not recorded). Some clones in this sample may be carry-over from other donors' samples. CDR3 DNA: TGCGCCAGCAGCCCCCCTCTAGCGGGGTCATACAATGAGCAGTTCTTC. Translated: CASSPPLAGSYNEQFF.